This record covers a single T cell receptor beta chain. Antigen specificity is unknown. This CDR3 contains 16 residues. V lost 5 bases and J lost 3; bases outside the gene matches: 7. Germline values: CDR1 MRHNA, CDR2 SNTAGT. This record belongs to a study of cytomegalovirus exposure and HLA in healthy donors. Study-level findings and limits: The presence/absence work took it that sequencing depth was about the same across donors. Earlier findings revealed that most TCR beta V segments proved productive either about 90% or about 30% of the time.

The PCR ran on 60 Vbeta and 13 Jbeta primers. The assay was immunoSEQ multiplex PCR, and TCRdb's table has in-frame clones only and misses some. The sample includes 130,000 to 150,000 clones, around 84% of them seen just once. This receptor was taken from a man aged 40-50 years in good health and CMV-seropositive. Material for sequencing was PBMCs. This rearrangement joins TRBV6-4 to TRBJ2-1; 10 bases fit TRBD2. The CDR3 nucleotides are TGTGCCAGCAGTAAGCGGGAGGGCCTGGGCTACAATGAGCAGTTCTTC. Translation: CASSKREGLGYNEQFF.